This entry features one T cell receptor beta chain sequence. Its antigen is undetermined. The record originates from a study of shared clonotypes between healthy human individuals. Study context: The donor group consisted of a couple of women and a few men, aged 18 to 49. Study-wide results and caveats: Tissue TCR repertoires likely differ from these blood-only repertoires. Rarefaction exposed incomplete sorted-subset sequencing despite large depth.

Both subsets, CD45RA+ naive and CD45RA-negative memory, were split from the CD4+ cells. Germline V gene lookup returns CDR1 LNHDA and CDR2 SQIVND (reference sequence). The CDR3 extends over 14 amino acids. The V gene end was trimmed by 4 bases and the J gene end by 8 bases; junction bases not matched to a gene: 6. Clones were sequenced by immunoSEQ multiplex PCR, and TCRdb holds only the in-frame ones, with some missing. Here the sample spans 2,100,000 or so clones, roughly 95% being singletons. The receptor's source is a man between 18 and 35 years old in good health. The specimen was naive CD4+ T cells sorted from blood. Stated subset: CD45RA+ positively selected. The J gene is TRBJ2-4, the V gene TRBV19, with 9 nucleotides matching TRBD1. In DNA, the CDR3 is TGTGCCAGTAGTAGGGGACAGGGAAGTCACATTCAGTACTTC. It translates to CASSRGQGSHIQYF.